This paragraph covers one T cell receptor beta chain sequence. Its target is not known. Primers: 60 Vbeta forward and 13 Jbeta reverse. The method was immunoSEQ multiplex PCR; TCRdb's version includes in-frame clones alone and lacks a portion of them. The profile covers some 120,000 clones, with about 66% appearing a single time and roughly 1.5% taken by the ten largest. The entry originates in a study of cytomegalovirus exposure and HLA in healthy donors. This CDR3 spans 15 amino acids. V was clipped by 1 base and J by 2 bases; unmatched bases: 2. Germline-derived CDR1 and CDR2 are LNHDA and SQIVND (reference sequence). Findings and caveats of the study: An analysis that came later showed most CMV-associated TCR beta chains appearing HLA-restricted.

The rearrangement uses TRBV19 and TRBJ2-7; 10 bases are shared with TRBD2. This clonotype was obtained from a man aged 25 to 40 in good health and CMV-seropositive. The sequenced sample consisted of PBMCs. Here the CDR3 reads CASSIASGSTYEQYF. In nucleotides, the CDR3 is TGTGCCAGTAGTATAGCTAGCGGGAGTACCTACGAGCAGTACTTC.